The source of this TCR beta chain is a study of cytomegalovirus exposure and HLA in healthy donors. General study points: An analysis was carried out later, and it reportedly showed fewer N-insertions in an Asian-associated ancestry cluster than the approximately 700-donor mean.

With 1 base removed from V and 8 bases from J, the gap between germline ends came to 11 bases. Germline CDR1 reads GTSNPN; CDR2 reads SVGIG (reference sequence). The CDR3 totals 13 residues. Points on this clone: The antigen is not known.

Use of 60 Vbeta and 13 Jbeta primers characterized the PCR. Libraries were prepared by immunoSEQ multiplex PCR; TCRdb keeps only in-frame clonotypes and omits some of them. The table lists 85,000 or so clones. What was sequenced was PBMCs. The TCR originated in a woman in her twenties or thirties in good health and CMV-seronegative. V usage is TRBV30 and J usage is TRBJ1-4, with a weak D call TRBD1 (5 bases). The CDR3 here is CAWSGGVGEKLFF. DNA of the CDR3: TGTGCCTGGAGTGGGGGGGTCGGGGAAAAACTGTTTTTT.